The clone carrying this T cell receptor beta chain occurred a few times. Its cognate antigen is unknown. This entry comes from a study of CD8 T cells in ankylosing spondylitis. V was clipped by 4 bases and J by 0 bases, with 11 bases between them. CDR1 and CDR2 (germline): DFQATT, SNEGSKA (reference sequence). CDR3 length equals 14 residues. Quantitative 5'-RACE with molecular barcodes produced the TCR beta libraries. Each CDR3 protein is one row after TCRdb ran MiXCR on the 5' RACE reads. Of over 450,000 distinct CDR3 sequences in the sample, 9.5% to 15% were seen once. Findings and caveats of the study: Past studies reported some motif variants in reactive arthritis synovial fluid and blood. Matched ankylosing spondylitis synovial fluid reportedly contained a significantly enriched population of disease-linked clones. A CD8+ phenotype characterized the disease-linked clones, which were relatively rare in peripheral blood. Apparently characteristic of ankylosing spondylitis blood was a TCR beta motif (about 8 highly homologous variants).

J is TRBJ2-3 and V is TRBV20-1; no firm D call. This receptor was identified in a male donor with ankylosing spondylitis. The sequencing sample was made of blood, either unsorted or a sorted T cell fraction (not recorded which). In DNA, the CDR3 is TGCAGTGCTACCCTCGACGGGAGCACAGATACGCAGTATTTT. Amino acid sequence: CSATLDGSTDTQYF.